In this sample, the clone carrying this T cell receptor (beta chain) turned up many times. Its antigen is not identified. During its preparation, the TCRbeta library received unique molecular identifiers. TCRdb fed the PCR reads into MiXCR, producing one record per CDR3 protein. The repertoire holds about 300,000 distinct CDR3 sequences, with over 7.5% as singletons. These data originate in a study of T-cell reconstitution after alpha-beta-depleted transplantation in children. Broader study findings: When one year had passed after transplant, most T-cell counts and diversity came from newly produced T cells. About two months after transplant, alpha-beta T cells reportedly came from several hundred expanded graft clones.

V lost 6 bases to trimming and J lost 5 bases, with 9 bases between them. The CDR3 sequence is 12 residues long. Germline V gene data show CDR1 as MGHDK and CDR2 as SYGVNS. This chain joins TRBV25-1 and TRBJ2-3; D is undetermined. The TCR sequence derives from a female patient under 10 years old who had a stem cell transplant for Fanconi anemia, so the T cells may come from the graft donor. The source material was peripheral blood, sampled 360 days after TCRalphabeta/CD19-depleted stem cell transplant. CDR3 protein: CASSPTGDTQYF. The CDR3 DNA reads as TGTGCCAGCAGCCCTACGGGAGATACGCAGTATTTT.